The clone carrying this T cell receptor beta chain was picked up a small number of times. Its antigen is unidentified. The data were obtained in a study of CD8+ T cells in alopecia areata. Findings and limits, study-wide: Relative to mice, TCR sharing across patients was less clear, a difference possibly HLA-related. Alopecia totalis/universalis scalp especially showed more expanded CD8+ clones than normal scalp.

The J segment lost 8 bases and the V segment lost 4 bases, leaving 13 bases of the junction unmatched. The CDR3 sequence is 16 residues long. CDR1 and CDR2 from the germline V gene are MNHEY and SVGAGI. Sequencing templates came from extracted RNA that was reverse transcribed into cDNA. TCRdb keeps only in-frame clones here, not all; method: immunoSEQ multiplex PCR. The table has about 140,000 clones, around 49% seen once. PBMCs served as the source from which CD4+ and CD8+ T cells were sorted. This TCR was sampled from a human donor with alopecia areata. Sequencing was performed on CD4+ T cells sorted from blood, taken at week 0. V gene TRBV6-5 combines with J gene TRBJ1-1; TRBD1 agrees at 10 bases. This CDR3 is CASSFVSGQGVREAFF. The CDR3 coding sequence is TGTGCCAGCAGTTTTGTGTCCGGACAGGGGGTTCGGGAAGCTTTCTTT.